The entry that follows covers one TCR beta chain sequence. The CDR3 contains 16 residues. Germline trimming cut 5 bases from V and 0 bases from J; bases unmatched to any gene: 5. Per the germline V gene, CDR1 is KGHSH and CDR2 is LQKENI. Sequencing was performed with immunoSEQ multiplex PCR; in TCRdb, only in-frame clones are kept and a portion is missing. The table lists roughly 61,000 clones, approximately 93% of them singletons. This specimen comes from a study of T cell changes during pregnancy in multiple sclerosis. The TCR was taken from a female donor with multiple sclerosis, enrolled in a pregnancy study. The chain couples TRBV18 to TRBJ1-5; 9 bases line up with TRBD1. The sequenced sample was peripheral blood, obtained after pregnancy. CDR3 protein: CASSVGQGISNQPQHF. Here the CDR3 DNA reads TGTGCCAGCTCAGTCGGACAGGGGATTAGCAATCAGCCCCAGCATTTT.